This entry concerns a single T cell receptor (beta chain). Its antigen is unknown. This specimen belongs to a study of cytomegalovirus exposure and HLA in healthy donors. The CDR3 sequence is 14 residues long. The V gene end was trimmed by 9 bases and the J gene end by 0 bases; junction bases not matched to a gene: 4. The germline V gene encodes CDR1 LNHDA and CDR2 SQIVND (reference sequence). Findings and caveats of the study: A cluster of highly shared sequence variants was likely a sequencing artifact. Among TCR sequences, most were rare, though some public TCRs appeared in many donors.

This PCR relied on a set of 60 Vbeta primers and 13 Jbeta primers. Per the original data handling: In a later analysis, the count reached about 75 million unique TCR beta chains, with approximately 11 million shared. Repertoires were generated with immunoSEQ multiplex PCR, while TCRdb's copy carries only in-frame clones and drops some. V, J and clone size derive from that table, while D and trimming were established from the DNA sequence. The repertoire has over 150,000 clones, roughly 77% of them found once; the top ten carry 4.9%. The sequencing sample was made of PBMCs. The sequence was collected from a male donor in good health and CMV-seronegative. This rearrangement joins TRBV19 to TRBJ1-3, with 8 bases that match TRBD1. The CDR3 region is CASRQGNSGNTIYF. The DNA of the CDR3 is TGTGCCAGCAGACAGGGGAACTCTGGAAACACCATATATTTT. The full variable domain, rest sourced from reference TRBV19 and TRBJ1-3, is DGGITQSPKYLFRKEGQNVTLSCEQNLNHDAMYWYRQDPGQGLRLIYYSQIVNDFQKGDIAEGYSVSREKKESFPLTVTSAQKNPTAFYLCASRQGNSGNTIYFGEGSWLTVV.